The TCR beta chain under discussion was sequenced for a study of PD-1 blockade in classical Hodgkin lymphoma. Overall study: Every 2 weeks, patients had 3 mg/kg nivolumab intravenously.

For this clone: The target antigen is unknown. At one end the junction does not follow the germline gene, possibly because of a read error.

Repertoires were generated with immunoSEQ multiplex PCR, while TCRdb's copy carries only in-frame clones and drops some. This table has 10,000 to 15,000 clones, roughly three quarters appearing once. CDR1 and CDR2 from the germline V gene are GTSNPN and SVGIG (reference sequence). The length of the CDR3 is 12 residues. Study results and limitations: The drivers behind the repertoire differences, possibly disease activity or prior therapy, remain undefined.

Brentuximab vedotin exposure varied among the patients, all of whom had relapsed after autologous stem cell transplantation. Investigators obtained CD8+ T cells from thawed PBMCs by magnetic negative selection. The receptor was isolated from a human donor with classical Hodgkin lymphoma. Specimen: CD8+ T cells from blood, collected at baseline. This chain uses TRBV30 with TRBJ1-5; D may be TRBD1 (5 bases). Here the CDR3 DNA reads TGTGCATGGACAAACACAAATCAGCCCCAGCATTTT. Translation gives CAWTNTNQPQHF.